This T cell receptor beta chain was sequenced for a study of blood T cell repertoires in COVID-19. On the study more broadly: Sites in the United States, Italy and Spain provided acute and convalescent COVID-19 samples.

There are 18 residues in the CDR3. Trimming shortened V by 0 bases and J by 0 bases, and 18 bases separated the two germline ends. Germline V gives CDR1 SGHRS, CDR2 YFSETQ. In the source study's methods: The assay estimated nucleated cells by amplifying reference gene primers. Method: immunoSEQ multiplex PCR; TCRdb's copy keeps in-frame clones and lacks some. The V and J calls and clone size were taken over from that table, and D and trimming were inferred from the DNA. The table includes under 200,000 clones, roughly nine tenths detected once. Sequencing was performed on peripheral blood. This sequence joins TRBV5-1 and TRBJ1-1; D might be TRBD1 (6 bases). This clonotype was sampled from a woman in her 70s with acute or convalescent COVID-19. Here the CDR3 reads CASSLALGAGGMNTEAFF. Written as DNA, the CDR3 is TGCGCCAGCAGCTTGGCCCTGGGGGCGGGAGGGATGAACACTGAAGCTTTCTTT.